These 12 T cell receptor beta chains share one sample of origin, sequenced in a study of cytomegalovirus exposure and HLA in healthy donors. The primer mix had 60 Vbeta and 13 Jbeta primers. The method was immunoSEQ multiplex PCR; TCRdb's version includes in-frame clones alone and lacks a portion of them. The data contain nearly 95,000 clones, about four fifths of them singletons. The sequencing input was PBMCs. These receptors all come from a middle-aged woman in good health and CMV-seronegative.

This rearrangement joins TRBV30 to TRBJ2-1, with a tentative D call TRBD2 (7 bases). V was pared by 4 bases and J by 6 bases, with 19 bases between. CDR1 is GTSNPN, CDR2 SVGIG, per germline (reference sequence). The CDR3 has 15 residues. This chain's CDR3 is CAWTRPGGPVNEQFF. CDR3 DNA sequence: TGTGCCTGGACCCGGCCCGGGGGGCCGGTCAATGAGCAGTTCTTC.

This clone has a handful of counts. This chain connects TRBV4-3 to TRBJ1-4; the D gene is possibly TRBD1 (6 bases). Trimming took off 1 base at V and 10 bases at J, with 22 bases between the two ends. This CDR3 is built from 17 residues. Germline-derived CDR1 and CDR2 are LGHNA and YSLEER. For the CDR3, the DNA is TGCGCCAGCAGCCAAGCGGCGGGGGGCAGACCATCGGGAAAACTGTTTTTT. It codes for CASSQAAGGRPSGKLFF.

V gene TRBV18 combines with J gene TRBJ1-4; 7 positions agree with TRBD1. The germline V gene encodes CDR1 KGHSH and CDR2 LQKENI. The V gene end was trimmed by 2 bases and the J gene end by 11 bases; junction bases not matched to a gene: 5. The CDR3 length is 13 residues. The CDR3 DNA reads TGTGCCAGCTCACCAGCAGGGGGTTGGAAACTGTTTTTT. It yields the protein CASSPAGGWKLFF.

V and J are TRBV29-1 and TRBJ2-2, with TRBD2 matching over 15 bases. The CDR3 loop spans 20 amino acids. The V gene end was trimmed by 3 bases and the J gene end by 4 bases; junction bases not matched to a gene: 15. Germline V CDR1 and CDR2: SQVTM, ANQGSEA. This chain's CDR3 is CSVEDSRTSGGVRGTGELFF. The CDR3 DNA follows: TGCAGCGTTGAGGACTCCCGGACTAGCGGGGGGGTGCGAGGCACCGGGGAGCTGTTTTTT.

This clone was counted between two and nine times. This chain links TRBV7-3 with TRBJ1-1, with D perhaps TRBD1 (6 bases). CDR1 and CDR2 (germline): SGHTA, FQGTGA. This CDR3 region has 13 residues. The V end was cut by 2 bases, the J end by 5 bases, with 9 bases between. The CDR3 region is CASSLAQGTEAFF. CDR3 coding DNA: TGTGCCAGCAGCTTAGCTCAGGGGACTGAAGCTTTCTTT.

CDR3 in amino acids: CASSPVNPYNSPLHF. The CDR3 DNA reads as TGTGCCAGCAGTCCCGTTAATCCCTATAATTCACCCCTCCACTTT. The V and J genes are TRBV6-6 and TRBJ1-6; D is uncertain. The germline gives CDR1 MNHNY, CDR2 SVGAGI (reference sequence). The length of the CDR3 is 15 residues. V was clipped by 5 bases and J by 2 bases, with 10 bases between them.

The chain couples TRBV7-2 to TRBJ2-3, with D possibly matching TRBD2 (5 bases). V lost 1 base to trimming and J lost 1 base, with 9 bases between them. The CDR3 has 15 residues. Germline CDR1 SGHTA, CDR2 FQGNSA. Here the CDR3 DNA reads TGTGCCAGCAGCTTAGGACTGAGGGGCACAGATACGCAGTATTTT. It specifies CASSLGLRGTDTQYF.

This chain links TRBV28 with TRBJ2-7; possibly TRBD2 for D (6 bases). CDR3 length: 13 residues. The V end lost 1 base, the J end lost 5 bases, and 9 bases lay between the germline ends. From germline, CDR1 is MDHEN and CDR2 SYDVKM. CDR3 amino acids: CASSLLEGHEQYF. The CDR3 nucleotides read TGTGCCAGCAGTTTATTGGAGGGCCACGAGCAGTACTTC.

This clone was counted once. V and J are TRBV7-3 and TRBJ1-1, with D perhaps matching TRBD1 (5 bases). V was trimmed by 1 base and J by 7 bases, leaving 13 bases between them. Germline CDR1 reads SGHTA; CDR2 reads FQGTGA. This CDR3 has 14 residues. The CDR3 sequence: CASSLSPGEGEAFF. In DNA form, the CDR3 reads TGTGCCAGCAGCTTAAGCCCGGGGGAGGGTGAAGCTTTCTTT.

The rearrangement links TRBV4-1 to TRBJ2-7; D perhaps matches TRBD2 (6 bases). CDR1 is MGHRA and CDR2 is YSYEKL in the germline V gene. V was shortened by 5 bases and J by 6 bases, with 11 bases between the two germline ends. The CDR3 runs to 12 residues. CDR3 nucleotides: TGCGCCAGCAGCGGGCCGGAGGGCGAGCAGTACTTC. Its protein is CASSGPEGEQYF.

This clone was seen a single time. The genes are TRBV5-1 and TRBJ2-2; weak D call: TRBD1 (6 bases). Germline V lookup: CDR1 SGHRS, CDR2 YFSETQ. This CDR3 has 12 amino acids. The V and J ends lost 7 bases and 5 bases respectively, with 9 bases between them. The chain's CDR3 is CASSQGTGELFF. CDR3 DNA: TGCGCCAGCTCGCAGGGGACCGGGGAGCTGTTTTTT.

The V and J genes are TRBV29-1 and TRBJ1-1, with D hard to call. Germline loops: CDR1 SQVTM, CDR2 ANQGSEA. The CDR3 sequence is 11 residues long. V was pared by 4 bases and J by 11 bases, with 14 bases between. The DNA of the CDR3 is TGCAGCGTTGTCCGAGGAGGTATTGCTTTCTTT. Its protein product is CSVVRGGIAFF. The full variable domain, its missing parts supplied by reference TRBV29-1 and TRBJ1-1, is SAVISQKPSRDICQRGTSLTIQCQVDSQVTMMFWYRQQPGQSLTLIATANQGSEATYESGFVIDKFPISRPNLTFSTLTVSNMSPEDSSIYLCSVVRGGIAFFGQGTRLTVV.